A single sample gave rise to the 19 T cell receptor beta chains below, sequenced in a study of T cell responses to AZD1222 COVID-19 vaccine. Only in-frame clones appear in the TCRdb table, and some are missing; sequencing was by immunoSEQ multiplex PCR. The profile shows about 46,000 clones, roughly 90% of them singletons. The sequenced sample was peripheral blood, obtained 28 days after the second AZD1222 dose. Receptors were obtained from an adult who received the AZD1222 COVID-19 vaccine.

The chain recombines TRBV19 with TRBJ2-7, with D possibly being TRBD2 (5 bases). The CDR3 contains 12 residues. Germline CDR1 and CDR2: LNHDA and SQIVND (reference sequence). Trimming took 10 bases from V and 3 from J, leaving 13 bases between them. In nucleotides, the CDR3 is TGTGCCACCCGGGGAGCCATCTACGAGCAGTACTTC. Translating it yields CATRGAIYEQYF.

The genes are TRBV18 and TRBJ1-2; D is uncertain. The CDR3 contains 15 residues. Trimming pared 2 bases from V and 4 bases from J, leaving 14 bases between. Germline V gene data show CDR1 as KGHSH and CDR2 as LQKENI. CDR3 sequence: CASSPNSDLRYGYTF. The CDR3 DNA reads TGTGCCAGCTCACCAAATAGTGATTTACGCTATGGCTACACCTTC.

J is TRBJ1-1 and V is TRBV10-3; TRBD1 might be the D (5 bases). The CDR3 spans 13 residues. V was clipped by 8 bases and J by 3 bases, with 13 bases between them. Per the germline V gene, CDR1 is ENHRY and CDR2 is SYGVKD. CDR3 bases: TGTGCCATCTGGGACCCAAAGTACACTGAAGCTTTCTTT. Protein sequence: CAIWDPKYTEAFF.

The chain joins TRBV24-1 to TRBJ2-5; D call uncertain. With 3 bases removed from V and 4 bases from J, the gap between germline ends came to 14 bases. The CDR3 runs to 15 residues. Germline CDR1 and CDR2: KGHDR and SFDVKD. For the CDR3, the DNA is TGTGCCACCAGTGATCCCCGGACGGGTGGAGAGACCCAGTACTTC. Amino acids: CATSDPRTGGETQYF.

The chain has TRBV30 and TRBJ1-5; a weak D match, TRBD1 (6 bases). This CDR3 is 15 amino acids long. Trimming cost V 0 bases and J 5 bases, with 14 bases left between them. CDR1 is GTSNPN and CDR2 is SVGIG in the germline V gene (reference sequence). CDR3 nucleotide sequence: TGTGCCTGGAGTGTATTAACAGGGACGCATCAGCCCCAGCATTTT. Translated, it gives CAWSVLTGTHQPQHF.

The V and J genes are TRBV7-9 and TRBJ2-7; 9 nucleotides line up with TRBD1. CDR3 length equals 15 residues. Germline assignment: CDR1 SEHNR and CDR2 FQNEAQ (reference sequence). The trim removed 5 bases at V and 0 bases at J, leaving 5 bases unmatched. The CDR3: CASSPGQGLSYEQYF. CDR3 nucleotides: TGTGCCAGCAGCCCGGGACAGGGCCTCTCCTACGAGCAGTACTTC.

The chain combines TRBV19 with TRBJ1-5, with D maybe TRBD1 (5 bases). Per germline, CDR1 LNHDA and CDR2 SQIVND (reference sequence). This CDR3 is built from 13 residues. Trimming took 4 bases from V and 7 from J, leaving 11 bases between them. CDR3 protein: CASSTLGDQPQHF. The CDR3 DNA reads TGTGCCAGTAGTACCCTAGGGGACCAGCCCCAGCATTTT.

This chain connects TRBV4-3 to TRBJ2-7; 9 bases agree with TRBD2. Per germline, CDR1 LGHNA and CDR2 YSLEER. The CDR3 consists of 16 residues. With 1 base clipped from V and 5 bases from J, the junction kept 9 bases outside the gene matches. CDR3: CASSQGGGARTHEQYF. Written as DNA, the CDR3 is TGCGCCAGCAGCCAAGGCGGGGGGGCCAGGACCCACGAGCAGTACTTC.

The V call is TRBV10-2, the J call TRBJ2-7; D ambiguous. Germline-derived CDR1 and CDR2 are WSHSY and SAAADI. V was cut by 8 bases and J by 3 bases, with 14 bases left in between. This CDR3 has 13 amino acids. The CDR3 loop reads CASGPMDRYEQYF. The CDR3 region has the DNA TGCGCCAGCGGCCCCATGGACCGCTACGAGCAGTACTTC.

The J gene is TRBJ1-5, the V gene TRBV7-2; possibly TRBD1 for D (6 bases). This CDR3 contains 16 residues. V dropped 6 bases and J dropped 1 base, with 16 bases sitting between them. The V gene's germline CDR1 is SGHTA and CDR2 FQGNSA. In DNA, the CDR3 is TGTGCCAGCAGTAAAGTCTCGGGACAAAGCAATCAGCCCCAGCATTTT. Its protein is CASSKVSGQSNQPQHF. Based on the CDR3 plus reference TRBV7-2 and TRBJ1-5, the full variable domain is GAGVSQSPSNKVTEKGKDVELRCDPISGHTALYWYRQSLGQGLEFLIYFQGNSAPDKSGLPSDRFSAERTGGSVSTLTIQRTQQEDSAVYLCASSKVSGQSNQPQHFGDGTRLSIL.

The rearrangement links TRBV19 to TRBJ2-1; D tentatively fits TRBD1 or TRBD2 (6 bases each). V lost 5 bases, J lost 3 bases, and 14 bases lay in between. CDR3 length equals 15 residues. Germline CDR1 LNHDA, CDR2 SQIVND (reference sequence). In DNA, the CDR3 is TGTGCCAGTAGTGCCCAAGGGGGGAACTACAATGAGCAGTTCTTC. Its protein product is CASSAQGGNYNEQFF.

In its sample, this clone was seen once. The chain joins TRBV5-6 to TRBJ2-7, with D uncertain. Germline values: CDR1 SGHDT, CDR2 YYEEEE. CDR3 length equals 14 residues. Trimming stripped 0 bases from V and 1 base from J, with 8 bases between. The CDR3 here is CASSLDPGSYEQYF. The CDR3 DNA sequence: TGTGCCAGCAGCTTGGATCCGGGTTCCTACGAGCAGTACTTC.

The chain combines TRBV28 with TRBJ2-5, with 8 positions matching TRBD1. V shed 3 bases and J 4 bases; nucleotides not matched to a gene: 7. In germline, CDR1 is MDHEN, CDR2 SYDVKM. CDR3 length equals 15 residues. The CDR3 spells CASSFRARGRETQYF. The CDR3, as DNA: TGTGCCAGCAGTTTCCGGGCCAGGGGGCGAGAGACCCAGTACTTC.

This chain links TRBV4-3 with TRBJ2-6, with TRBD2 identical over 8 bases. Trimming cost V 4 bases and J 0 bases; bases outside gene matches: 2. Germline V gene lookup returns CDR1 LGHNA and CDR2 YSLEER. This CDR3 region has 16 residues. The CDR3 DNA follows: TGCGCCAGCAGCCCCGGGGGGGCCTCTGGGGCCAACGTCCTGACTTTC. Translation gives CASSPGGASGANVLTF.

The gene calls are TRBV5-1 and TRBJ2-1; D might be TRBD2 (6 bases). Germline V gene data show CDR1 as SGHRS and CDR2 as YFSETQ. V gave up 0 bases and J gave up 6 bases, with 10 bases separating them. The CDR3 totals 14 residues. The CDR3 here is CASSLDLAPNEQFF. The CDR3 nucleotides read TGCGCCAGCAGCTTGGATCTAGCGCCCAATGAGCAGTTCTTC.

This sequence joins TRBV19 and TRBJ2-7; TRBD1 agrees at 8 bases. The CDR3 spans 15 residues. J lost 0 bases, V lost 3 bases, and 4 bases had no gene match. Germline V gives CDR1 LNHDA, CDR2 SQIVND (reference sequence). DNA for the CDR3: TGTGCCAGTAGTATGGACAGGGACCGCTCCTACGAGCAGTACTTC. Translation gives CASSMDRDRSYEQYF.

V is TRBV10-3 and J is TRBJ2-5; 14 positions match TRBD2. V shed 11 bases, J shed 4 bases, and the junction held 9 bases outside the gene matches. This CDR3 is 15 amino acids long. Germline values: CDR1 ENHRY, CDR2 SYGVKD. The chain's CDR3 is CAAGTSGSMGETQYF. The CDR3 region has the DNA TGTGCCGCAGGGACTAGCGGGAGTATGGGAGAGACCCAGTACTTC.

This chain joins TRBV5-6 and TRBJ1-6; D gene ambiguous. The V end lost 0 bases, the J end lost 3 bases, and 10 bases lay between the germline ends. In germline, CDR1 is SGHDT, CDR2 YYEEEE. The CDR3 is made up of 16 amino acids. CDR3 residues: CASSLGWEGYNSPLHF. Here the CDR3 DNA reads TGTGCCAGCAGCTTGGGGTGGGAAGGCTATAATTCACCCCTCCACTTT.

The V and J genes are TRBV5-1 and TRBJ1-5; TRBD1 might be the D (6 bases). This CDR3 is built from 14 residues. Deletions cut 2 bases from V and 6 bases from J, with 12 bases between. From germline, CDR1 is SGHRS and CDR2 YFSETQ. CDR3 residues: CASSFEGEAQPQHF. DNA for the CDR3: TGCGCCAGCAGCTTTGAGGGGGAGGCTCAGCCCCAGCATTTT.